The T cell receptor (beta chain) described here comes from a study of blood T cell repertoires in COVID-19. Study-level background: The cDNA or gDNA used as material had been derived from T cells, B-cell-depleted T cells, or PBMCs.

Clones were sequenced by immunoSEQ multiplex PCR, and TCRdb holds only the in-frame ones, with some missing. The sample contains roughly 380,000 clones, approximately 81% of which appear only once. There are 15 residues in the CDR3. With 6 bases removed from V and 0 bases from J, the gap between germline ends came to 12 bases. Germline V gives CDR1 MNHEY, CDR2 SMNVEV (reference sequence). This chain uses TRBV27 with TRBJ1-5; D remains unclear. The clonotype originates from a young woman with acute or convalescent COVID-19. The sample comprised peripheral blood. Here the CDR3 reads CASRADINSNQPQHF. The CDR3 nucleotides are TGTGCCAGCAGGGCCGACATTAATAGCAATCAGCCCCAGCATTTT.